In its sample, the clone carrying this T cell receptor (beta chain) was seen a few times. The sample comes from a study of molecular identifiers for immune sequencing clone quantification. TCRdb ran MiXCR on the PCR reads and lists one entry per CDR3 protein. The sample consists of approximately 550,000 distinct CDR3 sequences, about 26% of them appearing once. The CDR3 sequence is 14 residues long. After removal of 5 bases from V and 5 bases from J, the junction contained 6 bases not matched to a gene. The chain employs TRBV12-3 or TRBV12-4 and TRBJ2-7, with 10 positions matching TRBD1. This clonotype originated in a human donor in good health. Some libraries in this study had Jurkat cell RNA spiked in. Source material: naive CD8+ T cells from blood, with Jurkat cell RNA spiked in. The sample's subset: FACS-sorted CD8+CD4-CCR7+CD45RA+ naive T cells. The CDR3 DNA reads TGTGCCAGCAGTCCGTATGGACAGGGGGACGAGCAGTACTTC. Protein sequence: CASSPYGQGDEQYF.